This T cell receptor beta chain was sequenced during a study of cytomegalovirus exposure and HLA in healthy donors. Study findings and constraints: Follow-up analysis later connected one missense variant in DCLRE1C with trimming of TCR beta V- and J-genes. It is likely that the observed cluster of highly shared sequence variants was a sequencing artifact. Indistinguishable V segments such as TRBV6-2 and TRBV6-3 were excluded.

Healthy bone marrow donors made up the donor group. Comments on this clone: Its target is not known.

PCR was performed using 60 Vbeta and 13 Jbeta primers. Clones were read by immunoSEQ multiplex PCR, and TCRdb kept only the in-frame ones, dropping some. The data show around 150,000 clones, with approximately 91% seen just once and more than 0.5% held by the top ten. Germline V gene sequence: CDR1 LGHNA, CDR2 YSLEER. V shed 0 bases and J shed 5 bases, with 11 bases lying between them. This CDR3 has 14 residues. This sequence was found in a woman between 35 and 50 years old in good health and CMV-seronegative. Specimen: PBMCs. The chain is built from TRBV4-3 and TRBJ2-7, with D maybe TRBD2 (5 bases). The DNA of the CDR3 is TGCGCCAGCAGCCAAGATCGAATGAGGGACGAGCAGTACTTC. This codes for CASSQDRMRDEQYF.